A single sample is the source of the 15 T cell receptor beta chains below, sequenced in a study of Ad26.COV2.S vaccination and SARS-CoV-2 variants. Data came from immunoSEQ multiplex PCR; TCRdb stores just in-frame clones and leaves some out. This table has under 250,000 clones, approximately 88% appearing once. Treatment noted: some 20 received Ad26.COV2.S at low or high dose, single or two shots; 5 received placebo; per-sample allocation not given. It was on day 63 after the first vaccine or placebo injection that samples were taken. Here the sequenced sample was peripheral blood, taken in a trial of Ad26.COV2.S vaccine versus placebo. Receptor source: a person aged 18 to 65 who received the Ad26.COV2.S COVID-19 vaccine or a placebo.

The chain carries TRBV6-5 and TRBJ2-1, with D unresolved. The germline V gene encodes CDR1 MNHEY and CDR2 SVGAGI. This CDR3 is 15 amino acids long. V was cut by 2 bases and J by 4 bases, with 12 bases left in between. Here the CDR3 DNA reads TGTGCCAGCAGTTACAACGAAGACCCTTACAATGAGCAGTTCTTC. Translation gives CASSYNEDPYNEQFF.

The chain uses TRBV3-1 (or the pseudogene TRBV3-2) and TRBJ2-7; D is ambiguous. The CDR3 totals 18 residues. CDR1 LGHDT and CDR2 YNNKEL come from the germline V gene (reference sequence). V dropped 0 bases and J dropped 0 bases, with 18 bases sitting between them. In DNA, the CDR3 is TGTGCCAGCAGCCAAGAACCTCCTGAATTACGGAGCTCCTACGAGCAGTACGTC. It translates to CASSQEPPELRSSYEQYV.

V is TRBV28 and J is TRBJ2-7, with D hard to call. V lost 7 bases, J lost 0 bases, and 7 bases lay in between. CDR3 length: 12 amino acids. Per the germline V gene, CDR1 is MDHEN and CDR2 is SYDVKM. CDR3 bases: TGTGCCAGCACCTGGGGCTCCTACGAGCAGTACTTC. Its protein is CASTWGSYEQYF.

V is TRBV7-9 and J is TRBJ1-6; D unresolved. Per germline, CDR1 SEHNR and CDR2 FQNEAQ (reference sequence). With 2 bases removed from V and 8 bases from J, the gap between germline ends came to 10 bases. CDR3 length: 14 amino acids. CDR3 protein: CASSLLAGYSPLHF. DNA of the CDR3: TGTGCCAGCAGCTTATTAGCGGGTTATTCACCCCTCCACTTT. The full variable domain, in which reference TRBV7-9 and TRBJ1-6 provide the parts outside the CDR3, is DTGVSQNPRHKITKRGQNVTFRCDPISEHNRLYWYRQTLGQGPEFLTYFQNEAQLEKSRLLSDRFSAERPKGSFSTLEIQRTEQGDSAMYLCASSLLAGYSPLHFGNGTRLTVT.

This chain uses TRBV11-2 with TRBJ2-4, with D possibly being TRBD1 or TRBD2 (5 bases each). V gave up 0 bases and J gave up 9 bases, with 9 bases separating them. CDR3 length equals 13 residues. Germline V gives CDR1 SGHAT, CDR2 FQNNGV. As DNA, the CDR3 is TGTGCCAGCAGCTTAGAGGGACGGGGCATTCAGTACTTC. Translating it yields CASSLEGRGIQYF.

V and J are TRBV10-3 and TRBJ2-1; 13 bases agree with TRBD2. CDR1 and CDR2 (germline): ENHRY, SYGVKD. Trimming cost V 10 bases and J 4 bases; bases outside gene matches: 7. CDR3 size: 15 residues. The CDR3 spells CATYSGLAGYNEQFF. Here the CDR3 DNA reads TGTGCCACCTACTCGGGACTAGCGGGGTACAATGAGCAGTTCTTC.

The chain couples TRBV6-5 to TRBJ2-3; D could derive from TRBD1 or TRBD2 (5 bases each). CDR3 size: 16 residues. The germline V gene encodes CDR1 MNHEY and CDR2 SVGAGI. V was pared by 0 bases and J by 2 bases, with 12 bases between. CDR3 bases: TGTGCCAGCAGTTACTCAGGGGACGACCCCACAGATACGCAGTATTTT. Translating it yields CASSYSGDDPTDTQYF.

This rearrangement joins TRBV5-6 to TRBJ1-5; D is perhaps TRBD1 (5 bases). Germline V gives CDR1 SGHDT, CDR2 YYEEEE. Trimming left V 4 bases short and J 0 bases short, with 14 bases between. This CDR3 has 16 residues. The CDR3 sequence: CASSQQVGDSNQPQHF. As DNA, the CDR3 is TGTGCCAGCAGCCAACAGGTGGGGGATAGCAATCAGCCCCAGCATTTT.

The genes are TRBV7-2 and TRBJ2-5; 15 bases match TRBD2. The CDR3 is 18 amino acids. CDR1 and CDR2 (germline): SGHTA, FQGNSA. The V segment lost 3 bases and the J segment 4 bases; nucleotides outside the gene matches: 9. The CDR3, as DNA: TGTGCCAGCAGCTTTTACAGGACTAGCGGGGGGGCAAGAGAGACCCAGTACTTC. The encoded protein is CASSFYRTSGGARETQYF.

V and J are TRBV5-5 and TRBJ2-6; D is uncertain. The V gene's germline CDR1 is SGHKS and CDR2 YYEKEE (reference sequence). There are 13 residues in the CDR3. The ends were cut back, 7 bases at V and 2 bases at J, with 7 bases in the middle. CDR3 bases: TGTGCCAGCGCATTACCTGGGGCCAACGTCCTGACTTTC. Amino acid sequence: CASALPGANVLTF.

This clone has only one observation. V gene TRBV7-2 combines with J gene TRBJ1-6; 9 bases align to TRBD1. This CDR3 has 15 residues. After removal of 5 bases from V and 7 bases from J, the junction contained 6 bases not matched to a gene. Germline loops: CDR1 SGHTA, CDR2 FQGNSA. CDR3 loop: CASSVDRGRNSPLHF. The CDR3 bases are TGTGCCAGCAGCGTGGACAGGGGAAGGAATTCACCCCTCCACTTT. The full variable domain, its missing parts supplied by reference TRBV7-2 and TRBJ1-6, is GAGVSQSPSNKVTEKGKDVELRCDPISGHTALYWYRQSLGQGLEFLIYFQGNSAPDKSGLPSDRFSAERTGGSVSTLTIQRTQQEDSAVYLCASSVDRGRNSPLHFGNGTRLTVT.

The chain links TRBV4-3 to TRBJ1-3, with 9 bases lining up with TRBD1. The CDR3 sequence is 15 residues long. Germline V CDR1 and CDR2: LGHNA, YSLEER. V trimming: 3 bases; J trimming: 5 bases; junction bases outside the gene matches: 5. The CDR3 sequence: CASSHWDRDRNTIYF. The DNA of the CDR3 is TGCGCCAGCAGCCATTGGGACAGGGACAGAAACACCATATATTTT.

The chain recombines TRBV9 with TRBJ2-3; either TRBD1 or TRBD2 may fit D (6 bases each). Per the germline V gene, CDR1 is SGDLS and CDR2 is YYNGEE. Trimming took off 4 bases at V and 2 bases at J, with 17 bases between the two ends. CDR3 length: 16 residues. CDR3 in DNA: TGTGCCAGCAGCCTGACGCAAGGGGGGACCACAGATACGCAGTATTTT. Translation gives CASSLTQGGTTDTQYF.

The chain carries TRBV4-2 and TRBJ2-1; TRBD2 aligns across 9 bases. Germline V gives CDR1 LGHNA, CDR2 YNFKEQ. The CDR3 consists of 16 residues. The V segment lost 0 bases and the J segment 6 bases; nucleotides outside the gene matches: 6. The CDR3 here is CASSQDGAGGPNEQFF. The DNA of the CDR3 is TGTGCCAGCAGCCAAGATGGGGCGGGAGGGCCCAATGAGCAGTTCTTC.

This clone has only one observation. The J gene is TRBJ1-5, the V gene TRBV11-2; 7 nucleotides line up with TRBD1. With 6 bases clipped from V and 6 bases from J, the junction kept 8 bases outside the gene matches. This CDR3 region has 14 residues. Germline V gene lookup returns CDR1 SGHAT and CDR2 FQNNGV. In DNA form, the CDR3 reads TGTGCCAGCAGTAAAGACAGGGCCGCTCAGCCCCAGCATTTT. This codes for CASSKDRAAQPQHF.